These 6 T cell receptor beta chains were sequenced from one sample in a study of T cells after yellow fever vaccination. TCRdb called the 5' RACE reads again in MiXCR, with one record for every CDR3 protein. This sample yields under 300,000 distinct CDR3 sequences, of which about an eighth are seen a single time; around 0.49% belongs to the top ten. The starting material was CD4+ T cells sorted from PBMCs, obtained 45 days after the yellow fever booster vaccination. Source of these receptors: a man aged 25 to 40 who received the YFV17D yellow fever vaccine.

This clonotype was found a few times. The rearrangement uses TRBV12-3 or TRBV12-4 and TRBJ1-2; D is unclear. Trimming cost V 7 bases and J 4 bases, with 10 bases left between them. This CDR3 is built from 12 residues. The CDR3 sequence: CASTPSVYGYTF. CDR3 DNA sequence: TGTGCCAGCACGCCGTCGGTCTATGGCTACACCTTC.

J is TRBJ2-4 and V is TRBV12-3 or TRBV12-4; 10 bases map to TRBD1. Losses at the gene ends were 2 bases for V and 3 bases for J; bases not matched to a gene: 1. CDR3 length equals 15 residues. Written as DNA, the CDR3 is TGTGCCAGCAGTTTAAGGACAGGGGGCAAAAACATTCAGTACTTC. Its translation is CASSLRTGGKNIQYF.

This clonotype was picked up a small number of times. The rearrangement links TRBV5-8 to TRBJ2-6; D is unclear. V gave up 4 bases and J gave up 2 bases, with 13 bases separating them. The CDR3 totals 16 residues. CDR1 and CDR2 from the germline V gene are SGHTS and YDEGEE. CDR3 in amino acids: CASSLGVAAGANVLTF. CDR3 nucleotide sequence: TGTGCCAGCAGCCTGGGCGTGGCGGCTGGGGCCAACGTCCTGACTTTC.

Comments on this clonotype: A read error may explain this, as a much larger clone is one base away. The V call is TRBV5-1, the J call TRBJ1-6; 10 bases are shared with TRBD1. CDR3 length equals 16 residues. The V gene's germline CDR1 is SGHRS and CDR2 YFSETQ. The CDR3 nucleotides are TGCTCCAGCAGCCAAGAGGGACAGGGGAGGAATTCACCCCTCCACTTT. This translates into CSSSQEGQGRNSPLHF.

This clonotype was seen more than once but under ten times. CDR3 region: CASSLGASLYEQYF. CDR3 nucleotide sequence: TGCGCCAGCAGCTTGGGAGCTAGTCTCTACGAGCAGTACTTC. The chain is built from TRBV5-1 and TRBJ2-7; D gene ambiguous. The CDR3 has 14 residues. From germline, CDR1 is SGHRS and CDR2 YFSETQ. With 0 bases removed from V and 3 bases from J, the gap between germline ends came to 10 bases.

This clonotype was counted a few times. The V call is TRBV29-1, the J call TRBJ2-1, with 9 bases matching TRBD1. Germline V gives CDR1 SQVTM, CDR2 ANQGSEA. Losses at the gene ends were 4 bases for V and 9 bases for J; bases not matched to a gene: 4. This CDR3 is built from 12 residues. CDR3 loop: CSVGQGVAEQFF. The CDR3 nucleotides read TGCAGCGTTGGACAGGGGGTGGCTGAGCAGTTCTTC.